These 27 T cell receptor beta chains originate from one sample sequenced in a study of blood T cell repertoires in COVID-19. Clones were read by immunoSEQ multiplex PCR, and TCRdb kept only the in-frame ones, dropping some. The sample comprises fewer than 450,000 clones, roughly 86% of which are singletons, and about 7% rests with the top ten. The source material was peripheral blood. These receptors originate from a woman in her seventies with COVID-19, enrolled during active disease.

The V and J genes are TRBV27 and TRBJ2-7; possibly TRBD2 for D (8 bases). The CDR3 totals 17 residues. Germline lookup yields CDR1 MNHEY and CDR2 SMNVEV (reference sequence). The ends were cut back, 5 bases at V and 7 bases at J, with 27 bases in the middle. The CDR3 region is CASSKEDRSYPGGEQYF. CDR3 DNA: TGTGCCAGCAGTAAAGAGGACAGGTCTTACCCGGGGGGGGAGCAGTACTTC.

The chain is built from TRBV5-8 and TRBJ1-5; maybe TRBD1 (5 bases). V lost 0 bases and J lost 6, with 10 bases in between. CDR1 is SGHTS and CDR2 is YDEGEE in the germline V gene. The CDR3 has 14 amino acids. The chain's CDR3 is CASSLGQGSQPQHF. CDR3 DNA sequence: TGTGCCAGCAGCTTGGGGCAGGGCAGTCAGCCCCAGCATTTT.

Worth noting for this clone: The junction and the germline gene differ at one end; a read error may be behind it. The V call is TRBV18, the J call TRBJ1-1; unclear D gene. This CDR3 has 13 amino acids. Germline V gives CDR1 KGHSH, CDR2 LQKENI. The CDR3 DNA follows: TGTGCCAGCTCACCTACATCGAACGCTGAAGCTTTCTTT. This gives the protein CASSPTSNAEAFF.

The V gene is TRBV18, the J gene TRBJ1-1, with D possibly matching TRBD1 (6 bases). Germline CDR1 KGHSH, CDR2 LQKENI. V was clipped by 3 bases and J by 1 base, with 18 bases between them. CDR3 size: 17 residues. The CDR3 bases are TGTGCCAGCTCACCGGTACCCCACAGGGCTACGAACACTGAAGCTTTCTTT. It translates to CASSPVPHRATNTEAFF.

The rearrangement uses TRBV5-1 and TRBJ1-5; no definite D call. The CDR3 spans 14 residues. Deletions cut 0 bases from V and 0 bases from J, with 4 bases between. In germline, CDR1 is SGHRS, CDR2 YFSETQ. The CDR3 loop reads CASSLDFSNQPQHF. CDR3 DNA: TGCGCCAGCAGCTTGGACTTTAGCAATCAGCCCCAGCATTTT. Full variable domain (remainder filled in from reference TRBV5-1 and TRBJ1-5): KAGVTQTPRYLIKTRGQQVTLSCSPISGHRSVSWYQQTPGQGLQFLFEYFSETQRNKGNFPGRFSGRQFSNSRSEMNVSTLELGDSALYLCASSLDFSNQPQHFGDGTRLSIL.

This chain joins TRBV6-1 and TRBJ1-1, with D possibly matching TRBD1 (5 bases). Germline CDR1 is MNHNS and CDR2 is SASEGT. The CDR3 is 13 amino acids. The V end lost 2 bases, the J end lost 10 bases, and 14 bases lay between the germline ends. The CDR3 spells CASSENGRVRAFF. The DNA for the CDR3 is TGTGCCAGCAGTGAAAACGGCAGGGTTCGAGCTTTCTTT.

About this clone: Other DNA variants within this sample encode the same CDR3. The V call is TRBV6-5, the J call TRBJ1-1, with 7 bases matching TRBD1. The V and J ends lost 6 bases and 2 bases, in that order; junction bases with no gene match: 3. In germline, CDR1 is MNHEY, CDR2 SVGAGI. The CDR3 sequence is 13 residues long. CDR3 in DNA: TGTGCCAGCAGCCGACAGGGAAACACTGAAGCTTTCTTT. It translates to CASSRQGNTEAFF.

The chain carries TRBV5-1 and TRBJ2-7, with 15 bases that match TRBD2. Germline V CDR1 and CDR2: SGHRS, YFSETQ. V gave up 4 bases and J gave up 3 bases; unmatched junction bases: 11. This CDR3 has 18 residues. CDR3 loop: CASSRGTSGGKRVYEQYF. The CDR3 nucleotides are TGCGCCAGCAGCCGCGGGACTAGCGGGGGGAAAAGGGTCTACGAGCAGTACTTC.

This clone was seen a handful of times. The chain joins TRBV29-1 to TRBJ1-1; TRBD1 matches 7 bases. Germline V gene data show CDR1 as SQVTM and CDR2 as ANQGSEA. Unmatched junction bases numbered 9, after V lost 4 bases and J lost 4 bases. This CDR3 region has 14 residues. The CDR3 DNA follows: TGCAGCGTTGCTCAAGGACAGGCAACCACTGAAGCTTTCTTT. It encodes CSVAQGQATTEAFF. The whole variable domain, filled in from reference TRBV29-1 and TRBJ1-1, reads SAVISQKPSRDICQRGTSLTIQCQVDSQVTMMFWYRQQPGQSLTLIATANQGSEATYESGFVIDKFPISRPNLTFSTLTVSNMSPEDSSIYLCSVAQGQATTEAFFGQGTRLTVV.

This clone was counted once. J is TRBJ1-2 and V is TRBV6-4; D is uncertain. From germline, CDR1 is MRHNA and CDR2 SNTAGT. V was pared by 6 bases and J by 0 bases, with 8 bases between. The CDR3 totals 13 residues. This CDR3 is CASRPDTNYGYTF. Written as DNA, the CDR3 is TGTGCCAGCAGACCAGACACTAACTATGGCTACACCTTC.

This chain connects TRBV7-2 to TRBJ2-7; possibly TRBD2 for D (6 bases). Trimming stripped 7 bases from V and 2 bases from J, with 15 bases between. The CDR3 runs to 14 residues. From germline, CDR1 is SGHTA and CDR2 FQGNSA. The CDR3 nucleotides read TGTGCCAGCAAAAGGAGTAGCGGTGCCTACGAGCAGTACTTC. Protein product: CASKRSSGAYEQYF.

The chain links TRBV4-1 to TRBJ1-1; D not certain. In germline, CDR1 is MGHRA, CDR2 YSYEKL. The CDR3 has 16 amino acids. V was clipped by 0 bases and J by 3 bases, with 14 bases between them. The chain's CDR3 is CASSQDMAGMDTEAFF. CDR3 DNA sequence: TGCGCCAGCAGCCAAGATATGGCGGGTATGGACACTGAAGCTTTCTTT.

The chain employs TRBV4-1 and TRBJ1-2; 7 bases fit TRBD1. This CDR3 has 17 amino acids. Germline V gene sequence: CDR1 MGHRA, CDR2 YSYEKL. The V gene end was trimmed by 1 base and the J gene end by 5 bases; junction bases not matched to a gene: 13. CDR3 sequence: CASSQGPTGALAYGYTF. Here the CDR3 DNA reads TGCGCCAGCAGCCAAGGACCTACAGGGGCACTTGCTTATGGCTACACCTTC.

V and J are TRBV11-1 and TRBJ2-7, with TRBD1 identical over 8 bases. V gave up 2 bases and J gave up 6 bases; unmatched junction bases: 6. CDR1 and CDR2 from the germline V gene are SGHAT and FQDESV (reference sequence). The CDR3 loop spans 14 amino acids. This CDR3 reads CASSLLARGREQYF. In DNA, the CDR3 is TGTGCCAGCAGCTTATTGGCCAGGGGGCGCGAGCAGTACTTC.

The rearrangement uses TRBV12-3 or TRBV12-4 and TRBJ2-5; D not resolved. The CDR3 contains 13 residues. The V end was cut by 1 base, the J end by 5 bases, with 8 bases between. Written as DNA, the CDR3 is TGTGCCAGCAGTTTAGGAGTCCGGGAGACCCAGTACTTC. Its translation: CASSLGVRETQYF.

This rearrangement joins TRBV5-6 to TRBJ1-3; a weak D match, TRBD1 (5 bases). Germline loops: CDR1 SGHDT, CDR2 YYEEEE. The CDR3 is 14 amino acids. V was pared by 3 bases and J by 2 bases, with 9 bases between. DNA for the CDR3: TGTGCCAGCAGCTCCGGCAGGGCTGGAAACACCATATATTTT. This gives the protein CASSSGRAGNTIYF.

This rearrangement joins TRBV27 to TRBJ2-7; D perhaps matches TRBD1 (5 bases). V was clipped by 5 bases and J by 0 bases, with 11 bases between them. The CDR3 spans 14 residues. Germline CDR1 reads MNHEY; CDR2 reads SMNVEV (reference sequence). CDR3 DNA sequence: TGTGCCAGCAGTCAGGGCGTTTTCTCCTACGAGCAGTACTTC. It specifies CASSQGVFSYEQYF.

The chain couples TRBV27 to TRBJ1-5; D uncertain. Trimming removed 3 bases at V and 4 bases at J, with 7 bases between. CDR1 and CDR2 from the germline V gene are MNHEY and SMNVEV (reference sequence). This CDR3 spans 13 amino acids. The CDR3 region is CASSLAVNQPQHF. For the CDR3, the DNA is TGTGCCAGCAGTTTGGCGGTTAATCAGCCCCAGCATTTT.

V and J are TRBV5-1 and TRBJ2-7, with 9 bases aligning to TRBD2. The CDR3 runs 15 residues. V lost 0 bases to trimming and J lost 2 bases; unmatched junction nucleotides: 3. The germline gives CDR1 SGHRS, CDR2 YFSETQ. The CDR3 reads CASSLVSGGTYEQYF. As DNA, the CDR3 is TGCGCCAGCAGCTTGGTTAGCGGGGGTACCTACGAGCAGTACTTC.

The chain recombines TRBV7-2 with TRBJ1-3; 8 positions agree with TRBD1. The CDR3 is 16 residues long. Germline values: CDR1 SGHTA, CDR2 FQGNSA. J gave up 0 bases and V 5 bases, and 6 bases lay outside the gene matches. The CDR3 sequence is CASSRTGFSSGNTIYF. In DNA form, the CDR3 reads TGTGCCAGCAGCCGGACAGGGTTCAGCTCTGGAAACACCATATATTTT.

V gene TRBV27 combines with J gene TRBJ2-1, with a possible D match to TRBD2 (5 bases). Trimming stripped 3 bases from V and 0 bases from J, with 9 bases between. Per the germline V gene, CDR1 is MNHEY and CDR2 is SMNVEV (reference sequence). CDR3 length equals 15 residues. The CDR3 loop is CASSFVGVSYNEQFF. The CDR3 DNA reads as TGTGCCAGCAGTTTTGTCGGGGTCTCCTACAATGAGCAGTTCTTC.

CDR3 in DNA: TGTGCCAGCAGCTTCGACGCAGGGTACAATGAGCAGTTCTTC. This encodes CASSFDAGYNEQFF. V usage is TRBV7-9 and J usage is TRBJ2-1; a weak D match, TRBD1 (5 bases). Germline V lookup: CDR1 SEHNR, CDR2 FQNEAQ (reference sequence). There are 14 residues in the CDR3. Deletions cut 3 bases from V and 4 bases from J, with 10 bases between.

The chain is built from TRBV11-2 and TRBJ2-7; the match to TRBD1 covers 8 bases. V gave up 5 bases and J gave up 4 bases; unmatched junction bases: 13. Germline V CDR1 and CDR2: SGHAT, FQNNGV. The CDR3 contains 16 residues. CDR3 sequence reads: CASSQRWTGSLYEQYF. In nucleotides, the CDR3 is TGTGCCAGCAGCCAGAGGTGGACAGGGTCCCTGTACGAGCAGTACTTC.

This clone has just a few counts. The same CDR3 arises from other DNA sequences in this sample as well. This chain joins TRBV18 and TRBJ1-3; 7 nucleotides line up with TRBD1. The CDR3 has 15 residues. Per germline, CDR1 KGHSH and CDR2 LQKENI. Trimming took 1 base from V and 3 from J; bases not matched to a gene: 3. The chain's CDR3 is CASSPQGAGGNTIYF. The CDR3 region has the DNA TGTGCCAGCTCACCACAGGGGGCTGGTGGAAACACCATATATTTT. Based on the CDR3 plus reference TRBV18 and TRBJ1-3, the full variable domain is NAGVMQNPRHLVRRRGQEARLRCSPMKGHSHVYWYRQLPEEGLKFMVYLQKENIIDESGMPKERFSAEFPKEGPSILRIQQVVRGDSAAYFCASSPQGAGGNTIYFGEGSWLTVV.

This rearrangement joins TRBV28 to TRBJ1-1; D call uncertain. With 4 bases removed from V and 0 bases from J, the gap between germline ends came to 12 bases. The CDR3 is 15 residues long. Germline V gives CDR1 MDHEN, CDR2 SYDVKM. CDR3 sequence (DNA): TGTGCCAGCAGTTCCCCGAGAACCATGAACACTGAAGCTTTCTTT. It codes for CASSSPRTMNTEAFF.

The gene calls are TRBV19 and TRBJ1-2; the match to TRBD1 covers 8 bases. There are 15 residues in the CDR3. V was pared by 5 bases and J by 6 bases, with 11 bases of the junction left unmatched. Germline loops: CDR1 LNHDA, CDR2 SQIVND (reference sequence). The CDR3 nucleotides are TGTGCCAGTAGTCCTAGCAGGGGGCGCGTGGATGGCTACACCTTC. This gives the protein CASSPSRGRVDGYTF.

CDR3 sequence (DNA): TGTGCCAGCAGCCGTGGGGGGGCCACTGGAAACACCATATATTTT. This sequence encodes CASSRGGATGNTIYF. The rearrangement uses TRBV5-6 and TRBJ1-3; D is possibly TRBD1 (6 bases). V was clipped by 4 bases and J by 2 bases, with 13 bases between them. This CDR3 has 15 residues. The V gene's germline CDR1 is SGHDT and CDR2 YYEEEE.